The T cell receptor (beta chain) under discussion was sequenced for a study of early T cells in non-severe SARS-CoV-2 infection. At the level of the study: Chains stayed unpaired after sequencing of bulk RNA from unsorted whole blood.

The CDR3 covers 14 residues. V gave up 4 bases and J gave up 7 bases; unmatched junction bases: 9. Germline CDR1 reads SGHNT; CDR2 reads YYREEE (reference sequence). This clonotype turned up a few times. TCRdb re-called the 5' RACE reads with MiXCR, one entry per CDR3 protein. The data contain fewer than 35,000 distinct CDR3 sequences, less than 6.5% of them seen just once; the ten biggest clones take up 13% to 15%. The sample consisted of whole blood. The J gene is TRBJ1-2, the V gene TRBV5-4; the match to TRBD1 covers 8 bases. The TCR originated in an adult who was a healthcare worker with PCR-confirmed SARS-CoV-2 infection or an uninfected control (not recorded which). This chain's CDR3 is CASSPGQVPSGYTF. CDR3 sequence (DNA): TGTGCCAGCAGCCCGGGACAGGTGCCCTCTGGCTACACCTTC.